The T cell receptor beta chain under discussion was sequenced for a study of shared clonotypes between healthy human individuals. Study conclusions and caveats: The generation probabilities recorded for non-shared clonotypes fell below those of clonotypes shared by all four donors. Since donors were few, the genetic and exposure-history diversity represented was limited.

Sorted-subset replicate PCR reactions were performed with roughly 200 ng DNA, corresponding to tens of thousands of T cell genomes. Using immunoSEQ multiplex PCR, the repertoire was profiled, and TCRdb retains in-frame clones only, with some absent. The sample carries about 1.1 million clones, roughly 77% recorded once. Donors were healthy HIV-negative adults without recent acute infections or vaccinations. With respect to this clone: Its matching antigen is unknown.

The TCR comes from a man younger than 35 in good health. Some clones in this sample may be carry-over from other donors' samples. The sequenced sample was memory CD4+ T cells from PBMCs. Indicated subset: CD45RA-negative fraction.

CDR3 residues: CAWSVRWNQPQHF. The CDR3 nucleotides are TGTGCCTGGAGTGTAAGGTGGAATCAGCCCCAGCATTTT. V and J are TRBV30 and TRBJ1-5; no firm D call. Germline V lookup: CDR1 GTSNPN, CDR2 SVGIG (reference sequence). The CDR3 runs 13 residues. Between the trimmed V and J ends, which lost 0 bases and 4 bases, there was a span of 7 bases.